This TCR beta chain is drawn from a study of blood T cell repertoires in COVID-19. Background on the study: COVID-19 samples collected from the United States, Italy and Spain covered acute and convalescent phases. Sources were T cells, B-cell-depleted T cells, or PBMCs; the material itself was cDNA or gDNA.

Those enrolled in Seattle joined during active infection and were followed longitudinally afterward. This clone was counted only a few times. In the original analysis: Scientists estimated how many nucleated cells there were by amplifying reference gene primers. Only in-frame clones appear in the TCRdb table, and some are missing; sequencing was by immunoSEQ multiplex PCR. V and J calls and clone size are those listed in that table; D and trimming were worked out from the DNA. The sample records 200,000 to 250,000 clones, approximately 90% being singletons. Trimming at V came to 5 bases and at J to 4 bases, leaving 7 bases not matched to a gene. CDR1 and CDR2 from the germline V gene are MNHEY and SMNVEV (reference sequence). CDR3 length equals 16 residues.

The chain has TRBV27 and TRBJ2-2, with TRBD1 matching over 10 bases. The clonotype originates from a man between 25 and 39 years old with COVID-19, enrolled during active disease. The sample comprised peripheral blood. The CDR3 coding sequence is TGTGCCAGCAGTCTAAGACAGGGGGCGCGCACCGGGGAGCTGTTTTTT. It is translated as CASSLRQGARTGELFF.